Presented here are 21 T cell receptor beta chains from one specimen sequenced in a study of T cell responses to AZD1222 COVID-19 vaccine. Using immunoSEQ multiplex PCR, the repertoire was profiled, and TCRdb retains in-frame clones only, with some absent. The sample yields 140,000 to 150,000 clones, over 80% seen once. The sequences come from peripheral blood, collected on day 0 of MenACWY control vaccination. These receptors were collected from an adult in good health.

This sequence joins TRBV7-9 and TRBJ1-6, with TRBD1 as a possible D gene (5 bases). CDR1 and CDR2 from the germline V gene are SEHNR and FQNEAQ (reference sequence). The CDR3 loop spans 14 amino acids. The germline V and J ends were trimmed by 1 base and 10 bases, with 11 bases remaining between them. CDR3 amino acids: CASSLGRGSSPLHF. CDR3 DNA sequence: TGTGCCAGCAGCTTAGGCCGGGGCAGCTCACCCCTCCACTTT.

The chain joins TRBV9 to TRBJ1-5; D is undetermined. The V gene lost 3 bases and the J gene lost 5 bases, with 12 bases spanning the gap. The germline V gene has CDR1 SGDLS and CDR2 YYNGEE. CDR3 length equals 14 residues. DNA of the CDR3: TGTGCCAGCAGCGCCAGATATGAGGATCAGCCCCAGCATTTT. It encodes CASSARYEDQPQHF.

Only a few counts were recorded for this clone. The gene calls are TRBV10-3 and TRBJ2-6; D is unresolved. The germline V gene has CDR1 ENHRY and CDR2 SYGVKD. Trimming removed 7 bases from V and 4 bases from J, with 8 bases in between. The CDR3 length is 13 residues. CDR3 protein: CAIMLAGANVLTF. The DNA for the CDR3 is TGTGCCATCATGCTGGCGGGGGCCAACGTCCTGACTTTC.

The chain joins TRBV6-5 to TRBJ2-7; 11 nucleotides match TRBD1. CDR1 is MNHEY and CDR2 is SVGAGI in the germline V gene. The junction had 4 bases not matched to a gene; V was cut back by 6 bases and J by 3 bases. The CDR3 totals 14 residues. The CDR3, as DNA: TGTGCCAGCAGGCCCGGGACAGGGGGCTACGAGCAGTACTTC. This translates into CASRPGTGGYEQYF.

This clone was found once. The V call is TRBV18, the J call TRBJ1-3, with a weak D call TRBD1 (5 bases). V shed 3 bases and J shed 0 bases, with 15 bases lying between them. Germline CDR1 reads KGHSH; CDR2 reads LQKENI. The CDR3 runs 17 residues. The CDR3 spells CASSPRDGMASGNTIYF. CDR3 bases: TGTGCCAGCTCACCCCGGGACGGAATGGCCTCTGGAAACACCATATATTTT.

This clone turned up a few times. The V gene is TRBV7-9, the J gene TRBJ2-7; 11 nucleotides line up with TRBD1. CDR1 SEHNR and CDR2 FQNEAQ come from the germline V gene (reference sequence). This CDR3 has 14 residues. The trim removed 5 bases at V and 4 bases at J, leaving 4 bases unmatched. DNA for the CDR3: TGTGCCAGCAGCAGGACAGGGGGCGTTTACGAGCAGTACTTC. Encoded protein: CASSRTGGVYEQYF.

V is TRBV3-1 (or the pseudogene TRBV3-2) and J is TRBJ1-4; D unresolved. The CDR3 is 15 residues long. The ends were cut back, 4 bases at V and 7 bases at J, with 16 bases in the middle. CDR1 is LGHDT, CDR2 YNNKEL, per germline (reference sequence). The CDR3 nucleotides are TGTGCCAGCAGCCCGTCGGGAGGGCTCTCTGAAAAACTGTTTTTT. It yields the protein CASSPSGGLSEKLFF.

The count of this clone is one. V and J are TRBV10-1 and TRBJ1-1, with a tentative D call TRBD1 (5 bases). V was shortened by 6 bases and J by 4 bases, with 12 bases between the two germline ends. The CDR3 is made up of 13 amino acids. Germline CDR1 WNHNN, CDR2 SYGVQD (reference sequence). The CDR3 here is CASSPARGTEAFF. CDR3 sequence (DNA): TGCGCCAGCAGCCCTGCTAGGGGCACTGAAGCTTTCTTT.

The rearrangement joins TRBV2 to TRBJ2-7; D call uncertain. This CDR3 spans 11 amino acids. Trimming left V 3 bases short and J 10 bases short, with 10 bases between. The germline V gene encodes CDR1 SNHLY and CDR2 FYNNEI. Here the CDR3 reads CASSEGYQQYF. CDR3 nucleotide sequence: TGTGCCAGCAGTGAGGGCTATCAACAGTACTTC.

The chain has TRBV11-1 and TRBJ1-2; 9 positions agree with TRBD1. V was clipped by 4 bases and J by 8 bases; unmatched bases: 11. There are 15 residues in the CDR3. Germline-derived CDR1 and CDR2 are SGHAT and FQDESV (reference sequence). CDR3 nucleotides: TGTGCCAGCAGCTCGATGTGGGGACAGGGCTCCGGCTACACCTTC. Translated, it gives CASSSMWGQGSGYTF.

The chain combines TRBV5-1 with TRBJ1-6; 8 bases align to TRBD1. CDR3 length: 15 residues. The V gene end was trimmed by 0 bases and the J gene end by 10 bases; junction bases not matched to a gene: 6. CDR1 is SGHRS, CDR2 YFSETQ, per germline. For the CDR3, the DNA is TGCGCCAGCAGCTTGGGACAGGGGCTAAAATCACCCCTCCACTTT. Amino acid sequence: CASSLGQGLKSPLHF.

V gene TRBV7-9 combines with J gene TRBJ1-2, with 7 nucleotides matching TRBD1. The length of the CDR3 is 15 residues. V shed 5 bases and J 7 bases; nucleotides not matched to a gene: 13. From germline, CDR1 is SEHNR and CDR2 FQNEAQ (reference sequence). In DNA form, the CDR3 reads TGTGCCAGCAGCCCACCCGGGCGCCGGGACAGTGGCTACACCTTC. It encodes CASSPPGRRDSGYTF. The entire variable domain, with the rest obtained from reference TRBV7-9 and TRBJ1-2, is as follows: DTGVSQNPRHKITKRGQNVTFRCDPISEHNRLYWYRQTLGQGPEFLTYFQNEAQLEKSRLLSDRFSAERPKGSFSTLEIQRTEQGDSAMYLCASSPPGRRDSGYTFGSGTRLTVV.

The V call is TRBV5-1, the J call TRBJ2-3; D is unclear. CDR1 and CDR2 from the germline V gene are SGHRS and YFSETQ. V lost 3 bases and J 3 bases, leaving 5 bases between the germline ends. The CDR3 runs to 12 residues. The CDR3 sequence: CASSSGTDTQYF. The DNA of the CDR3 is TGCGCCAGCAGCTCCGGTACAGATACGCAGTATTTT.

V and J are TRBV11-2 and TRBJ1-6; possibly TRBD1 for D (5 bases). The CDR3 runs 14 residues. The germline V and J ends were trimmed by 1 base and 7 bases, with 8 bases remaining between them. CDR1 is SGHAT, CDR2 FQNNGV, per germline. CDR3 sequence: CASSLVQGNSPLHF. CDR3 DNA: TGTGCCAGCAGCTTAGTCCAGGGAAATTCACCCCTCCACTTT.

The chain joins TRBV2 to TRBJ1-2, with TRBD1 matching over 9 bases. Germline V CDR1 and CDR2: SNHLY, FYNNEI. This CDR3 comprises 14 residues. The junction had 7 bases not matched to a gene; V was cut back by 6 bases and J by 5 bases. CDR3 loop: CASSQDRGKYGYTF. The CDR3 DNA sequence: TGTGCCAGCAGCCAAGACAGGGGGAAGTATGGCTACACCTTC.

This chain links TRBV23-1 with TRBJ1-6; D is possibly TRBD1 (5 bases). TRBV23-1 is assigned to the ORF class and has an uncertain function. The length of the CDR3 is 12 residues. The CDR3 sequence is CSGLPGNSPLHF. The DNA for the CDR3 is TGCTCGGGGCTGCCAGGAAATTCACCCCTCCACTTT.

The chain has TRBV4-2 and TRBJ2-1; D is possibly TRBD2 (5 bases). V was pared by 7 bases and J by 6 bases, with 10 bases between. Germline V gives CDR1 LGHNA, CDR2 YNFKEQ. The CDR3 spans 12 residues. This CDR3 reads CASIGLSNEQFF. For the CDR3, the DNA is TGTGCCAGCATCGGACTTTCCAATGAGCAGTTCTTC.

The chain carries TRBV24-1 and TRBJ1-5; 7 bases line up with TRBD1. The CDR3 spans 14 residues. The trim removed 4 bases at V and 7 bases at J, leaving 6 bases unmatched. Germline V gene sequence: CDR1 KGHDR, CDR2 SFDVKD. The CDR3: CATSDTGERQPQHF. Here the CDR3 DNA reads TGTGCCACCAGTGACACAGGGGAACGGCAGCCCCAGCATTTT.

A single count supports this clone. This rearrangement joins TRBV5-1 to TRBJ1-1; TRBD1 matches 7 bases. V trimming: 0 bases; J trimming: 3 bases; junction bases outside the gene matches: 5. CDR3 size: 15 residues. Germline V gives CDR1 SGHRS, CDR2 YFSETQ. CDR3 in DNA: TGCGCCAGCAGCTTGGGGGCTACAGGGGACACTGAAGCTTTCTTT. Protein sequence: CASSLGATGDTEAFF.

The chain combines TRBV7-9 with TRBJ1-1, with D unresolved. The CDR3 extends over 17 amino acids. Germline lookup yields CDR1 SEHNR and CDR2 FQNEAQ (reference sequence). V was cut by 4 bases and J by 1 base, with 19 bases left in between. CDR3: CASSSPLSRFPNTEAFF. The CDR3 bases are TGTGCCAGCAGCTCGCCCCTTTCCCGGTTCCCGAACACTGAAGCTTTCTTT.

V and J are TRBV12-5 and TRBJ1-4; D ambiguous. The V end was cut by 2 bases, the J end by 6 bases, with 13 bases between. CDR3 length: 15 residues. Germline CDR1 is LGHNT and CDR2 is FRNRAP. CDR3: CASGLRLGGYEKLFF. In nucleotides, the CDR3 is TGTGCTAGTGGTTTGCGGTTGGGTGGGTATGAAAAACTGTTTTTT.